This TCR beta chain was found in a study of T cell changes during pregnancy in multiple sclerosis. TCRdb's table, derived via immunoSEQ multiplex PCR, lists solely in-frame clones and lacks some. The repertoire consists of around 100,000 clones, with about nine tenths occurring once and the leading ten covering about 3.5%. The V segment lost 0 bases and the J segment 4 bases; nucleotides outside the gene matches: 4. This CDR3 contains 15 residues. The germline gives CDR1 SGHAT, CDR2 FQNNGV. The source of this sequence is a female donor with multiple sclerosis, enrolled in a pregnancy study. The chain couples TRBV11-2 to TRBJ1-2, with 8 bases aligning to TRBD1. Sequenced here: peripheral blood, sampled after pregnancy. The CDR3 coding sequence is TGTGCCAGCAGCTTAGACCCGGACAGGGCCTATGGCTACACCTTC. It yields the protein CASSLDPDRAYGYTF. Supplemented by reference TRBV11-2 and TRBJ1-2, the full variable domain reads EAGVAQSPRYKIIEKRQSVAFWCNPISGHATLYWYQQILGQGPKLLIQFQNNGVVDDSQLPKDRFSAERLKGVDSTLKIQPAKLEDSAVYLCASSLDPDRAYGYTFGSGTRLTVV.